Detailed here is one T cell receptor beta chain. The antigen is not known. The data derive from a study of shared clonotypes between healthy human individuals. The study's findings and limits: Larger estimated richness was generally recorded for naive subsets relative to memory subsets.

Per sorted-subset replicate PCR, input was approximately 0.2 ug DNA, representing some 30,000 T cell genomes. The table came from immunoSEQ multiplex PCR; TCRdb's copy has only in-frame clones and leaves some out. The table records approximately 600,000 clones, about 95% of them present only once. CD45RO-negative, CCR7-positively selected cells formed the naive CD8 fraction, excluding terminally differentiated effector memory CD45RA+ cells. Donors were healthy HIV-negative adults without recent acute infections or vaccinations. There are 17 residues in the CDR3. Per germline, CDR1 SGDLS and CDR2 YYNGEE. J lost 4 bases, V lost 2 bases, and 9 bases had no gene match.

The rearrangement uses TRBV9 and TRBJ2-6; TRBD1 aligns across 7 bases. This TCR was sampled from a woman under 40 in good health. Material: naive CD8+ T cells sorted from blood. The CDR3 region is CASSVGTAISGANVLTF. The CDR3 nucleotides are TGTGCCAGCAGCGTCGGGACAGCTATCTCCGGGGCCAACGTCCTGACTTTC.